A single sample is the source of the 20 T cell receptor beta chains below, sequenced in a study of OX40 agonist ivuxolimab in advanced cancers. Clones were sequenced by immunoSEQ multiplex PCR, and TCRdb holds only the in-frame ones, with some missing. The sample carries around 15,000 clones, 86% recorded once. The material sequenced was CD4+ or CD8+ T cells sorted from blood, taken in a trial of the OX40 agonist ivuxolimab. These receptors all stem from an adult with an advanced solid tumor such as melanoma, head and neck, liver or kidney cancer.

The J gene is TRBJ2-7, the V gene TRBV6-1; 7 bases agree with TRBD2. The junction had 12 bases not matched to a gene; V was cut back by 1 base and J by 6 bases. The CDR3 is made up of 16 amino acids. In germline, CDR1 is MNHNS, CDR2 SASEGT. CDR3 DNA sequence: TGTGCCAGCAGTGAAGAGCTGGGGGGGGTGGTGCGCGAGCAGTACTTC. This codes for CASSEELGGVVREQYF.

J is TRBJ1-2 and V is TRBV9, with D possibly TRBD1 on 5 matching bases. V was pared by 3 bases and J by 8 bases, with 20 bases between. CDR3 length equals 15 residues. Germline CDR1 SGDLS, CDR2 YYNGEE. The chain's CDR3 is CASSAPPAGSLGYTF. DNA for the CDR3: TGTGCCAGCAGCGCCCCCCCTGCAGGGTCCTTGGGCTACACCTTC.

The J gene is TRBJ1-2, the V gene TRBV21-1. TRBV21-1 represents a pseudogene. The CDR3 spans 16 residues. The CDR3: CASTARWTEHCYGYTF. DNA for the CDR3: TGTGCCAGCACCGCCCGGTGGACCGAACACTGCTATGGCTACACCTTC.

V is TRBV5-1 and J is TRBJ2-2; the match to TRBD1 covers 8 bases. From germline, CDR1 is SGHRS and CDR2 YFSETQ. Germline trimming cut 4 bases from V and 6 bases from J; bases unmatched to any gene: 11. The CDR3 extends over 16 amino acids. The DNA for the CDR3 is TGCGCCAGCAGCCTTAGGCAGGGGGCGACGCCCGGGGAGCTGTTTTTT. Its protein product is CASSLRQGATPGELFF.

V gene TRBV6-5 combines with J gene TRBJ1-4, with D maybe TRBD1 (5 bases). CDR1 MNHEY and CDR2 SVGAGI come from the germline V gene. The V end was cut by 6 bases, the J end by 8 bases, with 16 bases between. CDR3 length equals 14 residues. The CDR3 region has the DNA TGTGCCAGCAGGGGGGGAGGAATGGCGGAAAAACTGTTTTTT. Protein: CASRGGGMAEKLFF.

The chain employs TRBV6-1 and TRBJ1-1; D not certain. CDR3 length: 13 residues. The V gene lost 2 bases and the J gene lost 1 base, with 5 bases spanning the gap. Germline V gene sequence: CDR1 MNHNS, CDR2 SASEGT. CDR3 sequence: CASSESKNTEAFF. CDR3 in DNA: TGTGCCAGCAGTGAATCGAAGAACACTGAAGCTTTCTTT.

This clone occurred once. V usage is TRBV15 and J usage is TRBJ1-5; the D gene is possibly TRBD1 (5 bases). This CDR3 spans 12 amino acids. Trimming shortened V by 3 bases and J by 5 bases, and 5 bases separated the two germline ends. Germline V CDR1 and CDR2: LNHNV, YYDKDF (reference sequence). The CDR3 DNA follows: TGTGCCACCAGCAGGGGGGATCAGCCCCAGCATTTT. Translating gives CATSRGDQPQHF.

The rearrangement uses TRBV11-2 and TRBJ2-6; perhaps D is TRBD1 or TRBD2 (5 bases each). The CDR3 loop spans 15 amino acids. V gave up 7 bases and J gave up 4 bases, with 14 bases separating them. Germline V gives CDR1 SGHAT, CDR2 FQNNGV. Written as DNA, the CDR3 is TGTGCCAGCAAGATGAGGGACGAAGGGGCCAACGTCCTGACTTTC. Its translation is CASKMRDEGANVLTF.

This chain's CDR3 is CASSGRGEAFF. In DNA, the CDR3 is TGTGCCAGCAGTGGGAGGGGGGAAGCTTTCTTT. This chain joins TRBV27 and TRBJ1-1, with D perhaps TRBD1 (6 bases). The germline gives CDR1 MNHEY, CDR2 SMNVEV (reference sequence). CDR3 length: 11 amino acids. The V end lost 5 bases, the J end lost 8 bases, and 9 bases lay between the germline ends.

The chain uses TRBV7-2 and TRBJ1-2; the match to TRBD1 covers 9 bases. V shed 8 bases, J shed 5 bases, and the junction held 9 bases outside the gene matches. Germline CDR1 SGHTA, CDR2 FQGNSA. The CDR3 loop spans 14 amino acids. The CDR3 sequence: CASGVQGALYGYTF. The DNA of the CDR3 is TGTGCCAGCGGCGTACAGGGGGCATTGTATGGCTACACCTTC. Drawing the rest from reference TRBV7-2 and TRBJ1-2, the complete variable domain is GAGVSQSPSNKVTEKGKDVELRCDPISGHTALYWYRQSLGQGLEFLIYFQGNSAPDKSGLPSDRFSAERTGGSVSTLTIQRTQQEDSAVYLCASGVQGALYGYTFGSGTRLTVV.

The CDR3: CASRSSVQGYTGELFF. For the CDR3, the DNA is TGCGCCAGCAGGTCCTCGGTTCAGGGGTACACCGGGGAGCTGTTTTTT. The genes are TRBV5-1 and TRBJ2-2; a possible D gene is TRBD1 (6 bases). Germline V gives CDR1 SGHRS, CDR2 YFSETQ. The V gene lost 5 bases and the J gene lost 3 bases, with 17 bases spanning the gap. The CDR3 spans 16 residues.

The gene calls are TRBV29-1 and TRBJ2-6; D gene ambiguous. This CDR3 is built from 13 residues. With 5 bases removed from V and 2 bases from J, the gap between germline ends came to 7 bases. Germline V gene data show CDR1 as SQVTM and CDR2 as ANQGSEA. This chain's CDR3 is CSVLGAGANVLTF. CDR3 nucleotides: TGCAGCGTTCTTGGGGCTGGGGCCAACGTCCTGACTTTC. The whole variable domain, filled in from reference TRBV29-1 and TRBJ2-6, reads SAVISQKPSRDICQRGTSLTIQCQVDSQVTMMFWYRQQPGQSLTLIATANQGSEATYESGFVIDKFPISRPNLTFSTLTVSNMSPEDSSIYLCSVLGAGANVLTFGAGSRLTVL.

The CDR3 nucleotides read TGCGCCAGCAGTAGACAGGGATATACAGATACGCAGTATTTT. Its translation: CASSRQGYTDTQYF. The chain employs TRBV10-2 and TRBJ2-3, with 7 bases fitting TRBD1. The germline gives CDR1 WSHSY, CDR2 SAAADI. The CDR3 is made up of 14 amino acids. After removal of 5 bases from V and 3 bases from J, the junction contained 5 bases not matched to a gene.

This clone was seen a handful of times. V gene TRBV11-3 combines with J gene TRBJ1-3; no clear D. CDR1 and CDR2 from the germline V gene are SGHNT and YENEEA. V was trimmed by 0 bases and J by 4 bases, leaving 7 bases between them. The CDR3 is 14 amino acids. The CDR3 loop reads CASSLDVYGNTIYF. CDR3 nucleotides: TGTGCCAGCAGCTTAGATGTGTACGGAAACACCATATATTTT.

The chain carries TRBV19 and TRBJ2-6, with 10 bases matching TRBD2. Trimming removed 1 base from V and 4 bases from J; junction bases left unmatched: 7. From germline, CDR1 is LNHDA and CDR2 SQIVND (reference sequence). The CDR3 contains 18 residues. This CDR3 is CASSIASGRAGGANVLTF. In nucleotides, the CDR3 is TGTGCCAGTAGTATAGCCAGCGGGAGGGCAGGCGGGGCCAACGTCCTGACTTTC.

The chain joins TRBV2 to TRBJ2-5; weak D call: TRBD1 (5 bases). Germline-derived CDR1 and CDR2 are SNHLY and FYNNEI. This CDR3 comprises 13 residues. The ends were cut back, 4 bases at V and 5 bases at J, with 11 bases in the middle. The CDR3 coding sequence is TGTGCCAGCAGTGCAGGGCGTTTGGAGACCCAGTACTTC. Its protein product is CASSAGRLETQYF.

This chain links TRBV10-1 with TRBJ2-7; D remains ambiguous. Per the germline V gene, CDR1 is WNHNN and CDR2 is SYGVQD (reference sequence). Trimming pared 2 bases from V and 3 bases from J, leaving 14 bases between. This CDR3 comprises 15 residues. CDR3 amino acids: CASSEGVVKGYEQYF. The CDR3 DNA reads as TGCGCCAGCAGTGAGGGGGTGGTGAAGGGCTACGAGCAGTACTTC.

This chain links TRBV27 with TRBJ2-5; 12 nucleotides agree with TRBD2. The CDR3 is 15 amino acids. Germline lookup yields CDR1 MNHEY and CDR2 SMNVEV (reference sequence). V gave up 6 bases and J gave up 3 bases; unmatched junction bases: 5. The CDR3 is CASSSGLAGKETQYF. The CDR3 DNA reads TGTGCCAGCAGCTCGGGACTAGCGGGTAAAGAGACCCAGTACTTC.

This chain uses TRBV27 with TRBJ2-7; 11 bases align to TRBD2. This CDR3 has 12 amino acids. The V gene end was trimmed by 6 bases and the J gene end by 12 bases; junction bases not matched to a gene: 7. Germline V gene sequence: CDR1 MNHEY, CDR2 SMNVEV (reference sequence). The CDR3 DNA is TGTGCCAGCAGGACTAGCGGGACCGGATTGTACTTC. Residues: CASRTSGTGLYF.

This chain links TRBV28 with TRBJ1-5; no clear D gene. The germline CDR1 and CDR2 sequences are MDHEN and SYDVKM. The germline V and J ends were trimmed by 5 bases and 9 bases, with 17 bases remaining between them. CDR3 length: 14 residues. The CDR3 DNA follows: TGTGCCAGCAGTATAACGGACGGGCCACTGCCCCAGCATTTT. Translated, it gives CASSITDGPLPQHF.